The present T cell receptor beta chain was sequenced within a study of blood T cell repertoires in COVID-19. Overall study context: The United States, Italy and Spain supplied acute and convalescent COVID-19 samples. The analysed material was cDNA or gDNA that came from T cells, B-cell-depleted T cells, or PBMCs.

Germline loops: CDR1 SGHRS, CDR2 YFSETQ. The V gene end was trimmed by 4 bases and the J gene end by 2 bases; junction bases not matched to a gene: 5. CDR3 length equals 15 residues. Original analysis: Estimates of nucleated cell counts were drawn from the amplification of reference gene primers. TCRdb's table, derived via immunoSEQ multiplex PCR, lists solely in-frame clones and lacks some. The D gene and trimming were derived from the DNA, and the V and J assignments and clone size from that table. Among over 90,000 clones listed, around 92% were seen once. This clone was counted a few times. The same CDR3 is also encoded by other DNA sequences in this sample.

The sequencing sample was made of peripheral blood. The chain recombines TRBV5-1 with TRBJ2-3, with 9 bases that match TRBD1. The sequence came from a man younger than 35 with acute or convalescent COVID-19. The chain's CDR3 is CASSKGQGYTDTQYF. CDR3 coding DNA: TGCGCCAGCAGCAAGGGACAGGGATACACAGATACGCAGTATTTT. The full variable domain, rest sourced from reference TRBV5-1 and TRBJ2-3, is KAGVTQTPRYLIKTRGQQVTLSCSPISGHRSVSWYQQTPGQGLQFLFEYFSETQRNKGNFPGRFSGRQFSNSRSEMNVSTLELGDSALYLCASSKGQGYTDTQYFGPGTRLTVL.